A single TCR beta chain is shown here with its context. Its antigen is undetermined. This entry belongs to a study of vaccination and CD4 T cells after COVID-19. Treatment of the sample: roughly 11-day PBMC culture with coronavirus spike peptide pools or control peptides (ViraFEST assay). Trimming at V came to 6 bases and at J to 0 bases, leaving 9 bases not matched to a gene. Germline-derived CDR1 and CDR2 are LNHNV and YYDKDF (reference sequence). The CDR3 spans 18 residues. Cultured CD4+ T-cell DNA underwent Oncomine TCR Beta short-read sequencing. TCRdb re-called the PCR reads through MiXCR, storing one row per CDR3 protein. The sample holds about 15,000 distinct CDR3 sequences, about 69% seen once.

The sample was CD4+ T cells from blood, cultured in vitro. The TCR was taken from a human donor who had recovered from COVID-19. V usage is TRBV15 and J usage is TRBJ2-2, with 11 bases that match TRBD2. This CDR3 is CATSTGTSGLANTGELFF. DNA of the CDR3: TGTGCCACCAGTACCGGGACTAGCGGTCTGGCGAACACCGGGGAGCTGTTTTTT.